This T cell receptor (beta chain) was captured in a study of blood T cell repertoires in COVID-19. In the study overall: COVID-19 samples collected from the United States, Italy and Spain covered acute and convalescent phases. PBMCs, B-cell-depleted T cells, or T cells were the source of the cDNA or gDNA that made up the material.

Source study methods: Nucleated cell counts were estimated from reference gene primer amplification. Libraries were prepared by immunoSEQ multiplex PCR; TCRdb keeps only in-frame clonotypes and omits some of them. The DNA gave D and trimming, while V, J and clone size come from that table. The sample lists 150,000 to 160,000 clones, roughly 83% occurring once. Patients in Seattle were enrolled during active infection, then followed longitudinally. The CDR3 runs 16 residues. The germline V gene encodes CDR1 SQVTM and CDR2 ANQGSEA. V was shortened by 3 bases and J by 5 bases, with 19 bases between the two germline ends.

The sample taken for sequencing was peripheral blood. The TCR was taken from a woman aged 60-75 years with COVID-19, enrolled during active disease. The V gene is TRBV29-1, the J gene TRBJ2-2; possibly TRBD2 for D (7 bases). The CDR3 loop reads CSVERFAGAGTGELFF. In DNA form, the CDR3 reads TGCAGCGTTGAGCGCTTCGCGGGGGCCGGGACCGGGGAGCTGTTTTTT.